This T cell receptor (beta chain) came from a study of blood T cell repertoires in COVID-19. The overall study: COVID-19 samples collected from the United States, Italy and Spain covered acute and convalescent phases.

Libraries were prepared by immunoSEQ multiplex PCR; TCRdb keeps only in-frame clonotypes and omits some of them. The sample yields under 300,000 clones, 88% seen once. The CDR3 has 15 amino acids. With 1 base clipped from V and 3 bases from J, the junction kept 5 bases outside the gene matches. Germline V lookup: CDR1 SGHVS, CDR2 FNYEAQ. Participants spanned ages about 18 to 90 years and resided in roughly 22 US areas. Assignments of participants to cohorts depended upon their own reported clinical history. What the recovered Cohort 3 donors had was two negative PCRs, clearance, or symptom resolution.

The specimen sequenced was PBMCs or T cells enriched from blood (not recorded which). The receptor's source is a woman in her forties or fifties who had recovered from COVID-19. The chain recombines TRBV7-6 with TRBJ2-7; TRBD2 aligns across 8 bases. As DNA, the CDR3 is TGTGCCAGCAGCTTAGAAGCGGGGGCCTACTACGAGCAGTACTTC. The encoded protein is CASSLEAGAYYEQYF. Based on the CDR3 plus reference TRBV7-6 and TRBJ2-7, the full variable domain is GAGVSQSPRYKVTKRGQDVALRCDPISGHVSLYWYRQALGQGPEFLTYFNYEAQQDKSGLPNDRFSAERPEGSISTLTIQRTEQRDSAMYRCASSLEAGAYYEQYFGPGTRLTVT.